This TCR beta chain came from a study of T-cell reconstitution after alpha-beta-depleted transplantation in children. Preparing the TCRbeta library involved the use of unique molecular identifiers. TCRdb analysed the PCR reads with MiXCR anew, one entry per CDR3 protein. Of 90,000 to 100,000 distinct CDR3 sequences listed, 23% are singletons. This CDR3 region has 14 residues. In germline, CDR1 is MGHRA, CDR2 YSYEKL. Trimming took 4 bases from V and 8 from J, leaving 14 bases between them. This receptor was identified in a boy aged 2 to 9 with acute lymphoblastic leukemia, due to receive a stem cell transplant. The specimen comprised PBMCs, sampled before TCRalphabeta/CD19-depleted stem cell transplant. The chain couples TRBV4-1 to TRBJ1-4; D ambiguous. The CDR3 here is CASSPPSPIEKLFF. The CDR3 DNA reads as TGCGCCAGCAGCCCACCGAGTCCCATCGAAAAACTGTTTTTT.